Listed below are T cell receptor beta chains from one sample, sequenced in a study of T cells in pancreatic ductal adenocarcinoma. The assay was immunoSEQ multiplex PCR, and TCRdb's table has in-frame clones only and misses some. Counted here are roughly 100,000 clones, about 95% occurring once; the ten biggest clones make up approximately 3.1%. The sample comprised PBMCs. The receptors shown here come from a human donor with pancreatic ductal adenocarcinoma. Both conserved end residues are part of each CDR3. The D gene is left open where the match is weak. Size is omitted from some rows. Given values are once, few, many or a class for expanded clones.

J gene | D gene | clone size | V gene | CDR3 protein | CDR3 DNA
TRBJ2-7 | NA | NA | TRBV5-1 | CASSFSGQSSYEQYF | TGCGCCAGCAGCTTTTCCGGACAGAGCTCCTACGAGCAGTACTTC
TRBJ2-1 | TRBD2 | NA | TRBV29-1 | CSVEQGGGLAGDNEQFF | TGCAGCGTTGAGCAGGGAGGGGGGCTAGCGGGGGATAATGAGCAGTTCTTC
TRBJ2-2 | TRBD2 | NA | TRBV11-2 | CASSPLAGAGTGELFF | TGTGCCAGCAGCCCTCTAGCGGGAGCGGGCACCGGGGAGCTGTTTTTT
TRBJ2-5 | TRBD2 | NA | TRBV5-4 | CASSLKWGGIETQYF | TGTGCCAGCAGCTTGAAGTGGGGGGGGATAGAGACCCAGTACTTC
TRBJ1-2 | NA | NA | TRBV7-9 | CASSSGRSSFYGYTF | TGTGCCAGCAGCAGCGGTAGGAGCTCTTTTTATGGCTACACCTTC
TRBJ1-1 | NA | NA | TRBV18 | CASSTSGGGTEAFF | TGTGCCAGCTCAACGAGCGGGGGTGGGACTGAAGCTTTCTTT
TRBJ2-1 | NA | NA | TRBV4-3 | CASSQSRTAYNEQFF | TGCGCCAGCAGCCAATCCCGAACAGCTTACAATGAGCAGTTCTTC
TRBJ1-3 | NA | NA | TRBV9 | CASSPHVTGTTGNTIYF | TGTGCCAGCAGCCCACACGTCACCGGGACAACTGGAAACACCATATATTTT
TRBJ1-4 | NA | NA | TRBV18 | CASSPRAVTNEKLFF | TGTGCCAGCTCACCCCGCGCGGTGACTAATGAAAAACTGTTTTTT
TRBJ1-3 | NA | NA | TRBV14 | CASSQIPFLAGAGNTIYF | TGTGCCAGCAGCCAAATACCGTTCCTAGCCGGTGCTGGAAACACCATATATTTT
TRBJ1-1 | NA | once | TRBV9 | CASSVAGTSGEAFF | TGTGCCAGCAGCGTAGCGGGAACAAGCGGTGAAGCTTTCTTT
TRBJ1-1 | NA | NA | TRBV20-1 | CSASEPFEAFF | TGCAGTGCGTCCGAGCCCTTTGAAGCTTTCTTT
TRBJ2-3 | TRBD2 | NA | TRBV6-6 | CASRTSVWVDTQYF | TGTGCCAGCCGGACTAGTGTTTGGGTAGATACGCAGTATTTT
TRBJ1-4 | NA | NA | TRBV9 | CASSVGGTNEKLFF | TGTGCCAGCAGCGTAGGAGGGACAAATGAAAAACTGTTTTTT
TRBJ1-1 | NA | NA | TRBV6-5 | CASSLAQGNTEAFF | TGTGCCAGCAGCCTTGCTCAGGGGAACACTGAAGCTTTCTTT
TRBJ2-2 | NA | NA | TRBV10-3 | CAISEFAGELFF | TGTGCCATCAGTGAATTCGCCGGGGAGCTGTTTTTT
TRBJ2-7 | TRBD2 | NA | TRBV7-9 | CASSRLGSGSSEQYF | TGTGCCAGCAGCCGGCTGGGTAGCGGGAGTTCCGAGCAGTACTTC
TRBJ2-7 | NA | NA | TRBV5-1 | CASSLEASFYEQYF | TGCGCCAGCAGCTTGGAGGCTAGCTTTTACGAGCAGTACTTC
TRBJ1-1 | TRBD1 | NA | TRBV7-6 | CASSQQGVGAEAFF | TGTGCCAGCAGCCAGCAGGGGGTAGGGGCTGAAGCTTTCTTT
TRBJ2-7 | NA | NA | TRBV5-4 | CASSLDSGRKQYF | TGTGCCAGCAGCTTGGATAGCGGCCGCAAACAGTACTTC
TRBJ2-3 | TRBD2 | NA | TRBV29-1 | CSVPLSGTSDPDTQYF | TGCAGCGTCCCACTATCAGGGACTAGCGACCCAGATACGCAGTATTTT
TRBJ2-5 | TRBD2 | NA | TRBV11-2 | CASSLDLPRPGGWGTQYF | TGTGCCAGCAGCTTAGATTTGCCCAGACCGGGAGGTTGGGGGACCCAGTACTTC
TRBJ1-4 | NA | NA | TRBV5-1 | CASSLRGLDEKLFF | TGCGCCAGCAGCTTGAGAGGTTTGGATGAAAAACTGTTTTTT
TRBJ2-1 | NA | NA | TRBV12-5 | CASGLGQGYNEQFF | TGTGCTAGTGGTTTGGGGCAGGGCTACAATGAGCAGTTCTTC
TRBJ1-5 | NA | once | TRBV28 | CASSWADNQPQHF | TGTGCCAGCAGTTGGGCAGACAATCAGCCCCAGCATTTT
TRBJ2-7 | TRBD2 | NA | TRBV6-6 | CASSPGQGGRYEQYF | TGTGCCAGCAGTCCCGGGCAGGGAGGGCGTTACGAGCAGTACTTC
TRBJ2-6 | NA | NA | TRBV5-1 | CASSLEVTGISGANVLTF | TGCGCCAGCAGCTTGGAAGTCACAGGGATATCTGGGGCCAACGTCCTGACTTTC
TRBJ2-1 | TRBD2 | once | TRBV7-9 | CASSSLAGGYEQFF | TGTGCCAGCAGCTCCTTAGCGGGAGGCTATGAGCAGTTCTTC
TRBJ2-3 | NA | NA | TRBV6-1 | CASYPGHSSTDTQYF | TGTGCCAGCTACCCGGGACACTCGTCCACAGATACGCAGTATTTT
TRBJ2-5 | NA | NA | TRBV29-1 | CSVEENRVVGGTQYF | TGCAGCGTTGAAGAAAACAGGGTTGTTGGGGGGACCCAGTACTTC
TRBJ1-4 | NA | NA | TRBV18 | CASSPQEATNEKLFF | TGTGCCAGCTCACCACAAGAGGCAACTAATGAAAAACTGTTTTTT
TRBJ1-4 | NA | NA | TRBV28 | CASSRPQEKLFF | TGTGCCAGCAGCAGACCACAGGAAAAACTGTTTTTT
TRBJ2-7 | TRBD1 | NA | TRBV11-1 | CASSQPRQGLHEQYF | TGTGCCAGCAGCCAGCCGCGACAGGGGTTACACGAGCAGTACTTC
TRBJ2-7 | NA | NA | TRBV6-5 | CASSYSGGVTYEQYF | TGTGCCAGCAGTTACTCAGGGGGGGTTACCTACGAGCAGTACTTC
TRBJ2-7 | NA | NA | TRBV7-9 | CASSLEQESYEQYF | TGTGCCAGCAGCTTGGAACAGGAATCCTACGAGCAGTACTTC
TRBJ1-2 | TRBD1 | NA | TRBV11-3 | CASSPHSDREDYTF | TGTGCCAGCAGCCCACACTCGGACAGGGAAGACTACACCTTC
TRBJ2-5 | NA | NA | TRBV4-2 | CASSQDGTHSGETQYF | TGTGCCAGCAGCCAGGACGGTACTCACAGCGGGGAGACCCAGTACTTC
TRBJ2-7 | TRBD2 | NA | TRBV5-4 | CASSLVGLAVSSEQYF | TGTGCCAGCAGCTTGGTGGGACTAGCGGTTTCTTCTGAGCAGTACTTC
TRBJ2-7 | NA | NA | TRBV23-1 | CASSQSREQYF | TGCGCCAGCAGTCAATCCCGGGAGCAGTACTTC
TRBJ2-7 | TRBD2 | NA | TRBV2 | CASSRTSGPYEQYF | TGTGCCAGCAGTCGGACTAGCGGACCCTACGAGCAGTACTTC
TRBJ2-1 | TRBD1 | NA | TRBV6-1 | CASSGSHFPGTGWDEQFF | TGTGCCAGCAGTGGCTCCCATTTTCCCGGGACAGGGTGGGATGAGCAGTTCTTC
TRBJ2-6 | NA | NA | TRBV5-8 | CASSLRESSGANVLTF | TGTGCCAGCAGCTTGCGAGAAAGTTCTGGGGCCAACGTCCTGACTTTC
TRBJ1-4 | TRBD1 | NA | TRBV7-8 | CASSPDRGPYEKLFF | TGTGCCAGCAGCCCCGACAGGGGGCCCTATGAAAAACTGTTTTTT
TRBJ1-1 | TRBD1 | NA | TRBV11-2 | CASSPRTGDTEAFF | TGTGCCAGCAGCCCACGGACAGGGGACACTGAAGCTTTCTTT
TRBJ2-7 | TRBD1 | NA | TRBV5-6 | CASSSSRTGSQYEQYF | TGTGCCAGCAGCTCCAGTCGGACAGGGAGTCAGTACGAGCAGTACTTC
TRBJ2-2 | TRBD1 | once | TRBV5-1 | CASSNQGADGELFF | TGCGCCAGCAGCAACCAGGGGGCTGACGGGGAGCTGTTTTTT
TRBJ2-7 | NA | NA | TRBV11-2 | CASSLTTAGEQYF | TGTGCCAGCAGCCTCACGACAGCCGGGGAGCAGTACTTC
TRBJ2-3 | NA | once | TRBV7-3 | CASSSSSTDTQYF | TGTGCCAGCAGCTCTTCTAGCACAGATACGCAGTATTTT
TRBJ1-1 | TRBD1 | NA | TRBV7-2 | CASSYPRGRGAFF | TGTGCCAGCAGCTACCCCAGGGGGAGAGGAGCTTTCTTT
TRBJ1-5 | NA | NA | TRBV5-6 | CASLSTRRRDDF | TGTGCCAGCTTATCTACAAGGAGGAGAGACGATTTT
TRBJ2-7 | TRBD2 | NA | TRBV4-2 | CASSQDPGTSSYEQYF | TGTGCCAGCAGCCAAGACCCCGGGACTAGCAGCTACGAGCAGTACTTC